These 26 T cell receptor beta chains were sequenced from one sample in a study of CD8+ T cells in alopecia areata. Reverse transcription of extracted RNA yielded cDNA, which provided the sequencing template. Only in-frame clones appear in the TCRdb table, and some are missing; sequencing was by immunoSEQ multiplex PCR. The sample includes more than 150,000 clones, just under 60% of them seen just once. This specimen was CD4+ T cells sorted from blood, taken at week 0. The source is a human donor with alopecia areata.

The rearrangement joins TRBV15 to TRBJ2-1; tentatively, D is TRBD1 or TRBD2 (6 bases each). This CDR3 has 14 amino acids. V was clipped by 8 bases and J by 5 bases, with 16 bases between them. Germline CDR1 reads LNHNV; CDR2 reads YYDKDF (reference sequence). CDR3 DNA sequence: TGTGCCACCCAGAAGGGGGGAACTAACAATGAGCAGTTCTTC. It codes for CATQKGGTNNEQFF.

The V and J genes are TRBV7-2 and TRBJ2-1, with 7 positions matching TRBD1. Germline V gene sequence: CDR1 SGHTA, CDR2 FQGNSA. CDR3 size: 14 residues. Trimming cost V 5 bases and J 10 bases; bases outside gene matches: 11. The CDR3 region is CASSTRQGIGEQFF. As DNA, the CDR3 is TGTGCCAGCAGCACACGACAGGGAATAGGGGAGCAGTTCTTC.

J is TRBJ1-5 and V is TRBV29-1; no firm D call. The CDR3 runs to 12 residues. Deletions cut 4 bases from V and 4 bases from J, with 8 bases between. Looked up from germline, CDR1 is SQVTM and CDR2 is ANQGSEA. DNA of the CDR3: TGCAGCGTTGGTTACCAAAATCAGCCCCAGCATTTT. It codes for CSVGYQNQPQHF.

This clone was picked up a small number of times. The CDR3, as DNA: TGTGCCAGCAGCCCACCCCAAGCCTCAGGGGCGGGGTATGGCTACACCTTC. Translated, it gives CASSPPQASGAGYGYTF. The chain is built from TRBV4-2 and TRBJ1-2, with a tentative D call TRBD1 (6 bases). With 4 bases removed from V and 5 bases from J, the gap between germline ends came to 23 bases. This CDR3 contains 17 residues. CDR1 LGHNA and CDR2 YNFKEQ come from the germline V gene.

The chain is built from TRBV25-1 and TRBJ1-2, with D maybe TRBD1 (5 bases). The germline V and J ends were trimmed by 4 bases and 4 bases, with 13 bases remaining between them. Looked up from germline, CDR1 is MGHDK and CDR2 is SYGVNS. CDR3 size: 14 residues. CDR3 DNA: TGTGCCAGCAGTGGGACACCCAGGGTCTATGGCTACACCTTC. Its protein product is CASSGTPRVYGYTF.

This chain connects TRBV5-6 to TRBJ1-6; D remains ambiguous. V dropped 3 bases and J dropped 11 bases, with 18 bases sitting between them. From germline, CDR1 is SGHDT and CDR2 YYEEEE. The CDR3 spans 15 residues. The CDR3 reads CASSWQARPNTPLHF. CDR3 nucleotides: TGTGCCAGCAGCTGGCAGGCCCGACCTAACACACCCCTCCACTTT. Full variable domain (missing parts from reference TRBV5-6 and TRBJ1-6): DAGVTQSPTHLIKTRGQQVTLRCSPKSGHDTVSWYQQALGQGPQFIFQYYEEEERQRGNFPDRFSGHQFPNYSSELNVNALLLGDSALYLCASSWQARPNTPLHFGNGTRLTVT.

The V call is TRBV4-2, the J call TRBJ2-7; D gene ambiguous. CDR3 length equals 15 residues. Per germline, CDR1 LGHNA and CDR2 YNFKEQ. The germline V and J ends were trimmed by 1 base and 2 bases, with 12 bases remaining between them. In DNA form, the CDR3 reads TGTGCCAGCAGCCAAGGGGCTGGGGTAGCCTACGAGCAGTACTTC. Translation gives CASSQGAGVAYEQYF.

The rearrangement uses TRBV6-5 and TRBJ2-6; perhaps D is TRBD1 or TRBD2 (5 bases each). Trimming removed 8 bases at V and 0 bases at J, with 11 bases between. This CDR3 comprises 15 residues. Germline loops: CDR1 MNHEY, CDR2 SVGAGI. The CDR3 reads CASRDSGSGANVLTF. CDR3 bases: TGTGCCAGCCGAGACAGCGGCTCTGGGGCCAACGTCCTGACTTTC.

The chain links TRBV6-6 to TRBJ1-2; D is unclear. The V gene lost 2 bases and the J gene lost 3 bases, with 10 bases spanning the gap. The CDR3 contains 14 residues. Germline V gene sequence: CDR1 MNHNY, CDR2 SVGAGI (reference sequence). The CDR3 loop reads CASSYIASDYGYTF. The CDR3 coding sequence is TGTGCCAGCAGTTACATAGCGTCAGACTATGGCTACACCTTC.

The chain carries TRBV29-1 and TRBJ1-1, with D perhaps matching TRBD1 (6 bases). This CDR3 region has 15 residues. In germline, CDR1 is SQVTM, CDR2 ANQGSEA. The V and J ends lost 7 bases and 1 base respectively, with 19 bases between them. The CDR3 coding sequence is TGCAGCGGGCATTCCGGGACATTGGCGAACACTGAAGCTTTCTTT. It translates to CSGHSGTLANTEAFF.

This chain uses TRBV30 with TRBJ2-1; no reliable D call. V gave up 1 base and J gave up 3 bases, with 7 bases separating them. The germline V gene encodes CDR1 GTSNPN and CDR2 SVGIG (reference sequence). This CDR3 is built from 13 residues. The CDR3 nucleotides read TGTGCCTGGAGTGGGTCTAACTACAATGAGCAGTTCTTC. Amino acid sequence: CAWSGSNYNEQFF.

V is TRBV19 and J is TRBJ1-5; unclear D gene. The CDR3 sequence is 14 residues long. The V end lost 3 bases, the J end lost 1 base, and 7 bases lay between the germline ends. From germline, CDR1 is LNHDA and CDR2 SQIVND (reference sequence). The CDR3 sequence: CASSIVGSNQPQHF. In DNA form, the CDR3 reads TGTGCCAGTAGTATCGTGGGAAGCAATCAGCCCCAGCATTTT.

The V gene is TRBV30, the J gene TRBJ1-1; 10 positions agree with TRBD1. V gave up 2 bases and J gave up 4 bases; unmatched junction bases: 10. CDR1 and CDR2 from the germline V gene are GTSNPN and SVGIG (reference sequence). This CDR3 contains 16 residues. The CDR3 protein is CAWSIPGQGSGTEAFF. DNA for the CDR3: TGTGCCTGGAGTATCCCGGGACAGGGGTCGGGCACTGAAGCTTTCTTT.

This clone was found many times. The rearrangement uses TRBV7-9 and TRBJ2-3; D uncertain. The germline V gene encodes CDR1 SEHNR and CDR2 FQNEAQ (reference sequence). CDR3 length: 12 residues. V was shortened by 1 base and J by 8 bases, with 7 bases between the two germline ends. The DNA for the CDR3 is TGTGCCAGCAGCTTAGGGGAAATTACGCAGTATTTT. Encoded protein: CASSLGEITQYF.

The chain combines TRBV7-9 with TRBJ2-6; D unresolved. Germline V lookup: CDR1 SEHNR, CDR2 FQNEAQ (reference sequence). This CDR3 is built from 15 residues. V was clipped by 3 bases and J by 1 base, with 7 bases between them. CDR3 sequence reads: CASSLVGSGANVLTF. The CDR3, as DNA: TGTGCCAGCAGCTTGGTCGGGTCTGGGGCCAACGTCCTGACTTTC.

The CDR3 protein is CASSLGTSGGDEQFF. CDR3 nucleotides: TGTGCCAGCAGTCTTGGGACTAGCGGGGGTGATGAGCAGTTCTTC. The chain has TRBV7-7 and TRBJ2-1, with 14 bases aligning to TRBD2. The length of the CDR3 is 15 residues. Germline V gene sequence: CDR1 SSHAT, CDR2 FNYEAQ (reference sequence). Trimming removed 6 bases from V and 8 bases from J; junction bases left unmatched: 6.

V gene TRBV5-6 combines with J gene TRBJ2-3; the match to TRBD2 covers 8 bases. CDR3 length equals 14 residues. CDR1 and CDR2 (germline): SGHDT, YYEEEE. Unmatched junction bases numbered 6, after V lost 4 bases and J lost 5 bases. CDR3 protein: CASSPGGPGDTQYF. The CDR3, as DNA: TGTGCCAGCAGCCCGGGGGGGCCCGGAGATACGCAGTATTTT.

This sequence joins TRBV7-9 and TRBJ2-6; 8 bases agree with TRBD1. The CDR3 sequence is 14 residues long. Germline V gene data show CDR1 as SEHNR and CDR2 as FQNEAQ (reference sequence). With V trimmed by 10 bases and J by 2 bases, 4 bases remained unmatched. The CDR3 DNA follows: TGTGCCACACAGGGGGAACCTGGGGCCAACGTCCTGACTTTC. It translates to CATQGEPGANVLTF.

This clone was counted between two and nine times. V gene TRBV20-1 combines with J gene TRBJ2-5, with D uncertain. V lost 3 bases and J lost 1, with 3 bases in between. Germline V CDR1 and CDR2: DFQATT, SNEGSKA (reference sequence). The CDR3 runs 11 residues. The CDR3 nucleotides read TGCAGTGCTAGCCTCCAAGAGACCCAGTACTTC. Amino acids: CSASLQETQYF.

This rearrangement joins TRBV5-1 to TRBJ1-1; TRBD1 is a possible D gene (6 bases). With 2 bases removed from V and 7 bases from J, the gap between germline ends came to 18 bases. CDR3 length equals 15 residues. The germline V gene has CDR1 SGHRS and CDR2 YFSETQ. The CDR3 loop is CASSFRSGASDEAFF. The CDR3 coding sequence is TGCGCCAGCAGCTTCCGGTCAGGGGCATCGGATGAAGCTTTCTTT.

In this sample, this clone turned up a few times. This specimen includes other DNA sequences encoding the same CDR3. This chain joins TRBV29-1 and TRBJ1-5, with TRBD1 matching 9 bases. The CDR3 is 13 residues long. Germline CDR1 and CDR2: SQVTM and ANQGSEA. V was clipped by 4 bases and J by 2 bases; unmatched bases: 0. This chain's CDR3 is CSVGQGGNQPQHF. CDR3 bases: TGCAGCGTTGGACAGGGGGGCAATCAGCCCCAGCATTTT.

The chain couples TRBV2 to TRBJ2-7; 11 bases are a match to TRBD2. This CDR3 spans 13 amino acids. The V gene's germline CDR1 is SNHLY and CDR2 FYNNEI. Trimming took 6 bases from V and 3 from J; bases not matched to a gene: 1. CDR3 bases: TGTGCCAGCAGGACTAGCGGGGACTACGAGCAGTACTTC. Translation: CASRTSGDYEQYF.

This clone was observed a single time. J is TRBJ2-1 and V is TRBV29-1; TRBD2 agrees at 7 bases. The CDR3 sequence is 14 residues long. Germline V gene lookup returns CDR1 SQVTM and CDR2 ANQGSEA. J was trimmed by 6 bases and V by 7 bases; bases with no gene match: 12. As DNA, the CDR3 is TGCAGCGCCCGTTCGGGAGGCCTTGCCAATGAGCAGTTCTTC. Encoded protein: CSARSGGLANEQFF.

The chain has TRBV7-9 and TRBJ1-5; D unresolved. The germline CDR1 and CDR2 sequences are SEHNR and FQNEAQ (reference sequence). V was shortened by 1 base and J by 0 bases, with 10 bases between the two germline ends. This CDR3 comprises 16 residues. The CDR3 nucleotides read TGTGCCAGCAGCTTAGGAGGTCAACTTAGCAATCAGCCCCAGCATTTT. This codes for CASSLGGQLSNQPQHF. Full variable domain (missing parts from reference TRBV7-9 and TRBJ1-5): DTGVSQNPRHKITKRGQNVTFRCDPISEHNRLYWYRQTLGQGPEFLTYFQNEAQLEKSRLLSDRFSAERPKGSFSTLEIQRTEQGDSAMYLCASSLGGQLSNQPQHFGDGTRLSIL.

The chain has TRBV2 and TRBJ2-3; TRBD2 might be the D (5 bases). The V gene's germline CDR1 is SNHLY and CDR2 FYNNEI. This CDR3 contains 13 residues. The germline V and J ends were trimmed by 3 bases and 4 bases, with 8 bases remaining between them. The CDR3 loop reads CASSDGGADTQYF. CDR3 DNA: TGTGCCAGCAGTGATGGAGGTGCAGATACGCAGTATTTT.

In DNA form, the CDR3 reads TGTGCCAGCAGTTTGGGGGGTCTAATCTCTGGGGCCAACGTCCTGACTTTC. Translated, it gives CASSLGGLISGANVLTF. This chain uses TRBV27 with TRBJ2-6, with D possibly TRBD2 on 6 matching bases. This CDR3 has 17 amino acids. Trimming took 3 bases from V and 0 from J, leaving 12 bases between them. Per germline, CDR1 MNHEY and CDR2 SMNVEV (reference sequence).